These 20 T cell receptor beta chains share one sample of origin, sequenced in a study of T cell responses to AZD1222 COVID-19 vaccine. Method: immunoSEQ multiplex PCR; TCRdb's copy keeps in-frame clones and lacks some. The sample lists 180,000 or so clones; roughly nine tenths were seen once. The sample in question was peripheral blood, obtained on day 0 of AZD1222 vaccination. Receptors were obtained from an adult in good health.

This clone was observed a few times. This chain joins TRBV4-2 and TRBJ1-1, with 7 bases that match TRBD1. Looked up from germline, CDR1 is LGHNA and CDR2 is YNFKEQ. This CDR3 comprises 13 residues. Trimming cost V 3 bases and J 3 bases; bases outside gene matches: 1. CDR3: CASSQGQHTEAFF. The CDR3 bases are TGTGCCAGCAGCCAGGGACAGCACACTGAAGCTTTCTTT.

The chain is built from TRBV9 and TRBJ1-1, with 11 bases aligning to TRBD1. The CDR3 has 15 amino acids. Germline-derived CDR1 and CDR2 are SGDLS and YYNGEE. The V segment lost 3 bases and the J segment 3 bases; nucleotides outside the gene matches: 4. In nucleotides, the CDR3 is TGTGCCAGCAGCGCTGGGACAGGGGGATACACTGAAGCTTTCTTT. Translating gives CASSAGTGGYTEAFF.

CDR3 nucleotides: TGTGCTAGTGGTCCTTGGACCCAGGGAATTAACGAGACCCAGTACTTC. It encodes CASGPWTQGINETQYF. The chain carries TRBV12-5 and TRBJ2-5; tentatively, D is TRBD1 (5 bases). CDR3 length: 16 residues. Looked up from germline, CDR1 is LGHNT and CDR2 is FRNRAP. The V gene lost 5 bases and the J gene lost 5 bases, with 21 bases spanning the gap.

The chain carries TRBV11-2 and TRBJ1-3, with D unclear. Trimming left V 0 bases short and J 5 bases short, with 5 bases between. The CDR3 has 13 residues. Per the germline V gene, CDR1 is SGHAT and CDR2 is FQNNGV. The CDR3 DNA follows: TGTGCCAGCAGCTTAGATCCCAGAAACACCATATATTTT. Its translation is CASSLDPRNTIYF.

In its sample, this clone was seen once. The V and J genes are TRBV7-9 and TRBJ2-5; 9 bases match TRBD1. V lost 1 base, J lost 5 bases, and 11 bases stayed unmatched. This CDR3 is built from 17 residues. Germline assignment: CDR1 SEHNR and CDR2 FQNEAQ (reference sequence). The DNA of the CDR3 is TGTGCCAGCAGCTTAGTCTCCGGACAGGGGTACATTGAGACCCAGTACTTC. Translating it yields CASSLVSGQGYIETQYF. Full variable domain (remainder filled in from reference TRBV7-9 and TRBJ2-5): DTGVSQNPRHKITKRGQNVTFRCDPISEHNRLYWYRQTLGQGPEFLTYFQNEAQLEKSRLLSDRFSAERPKGSFSTLEIQRTEQGDSAMYLCASSLVSGQGYIETQYFGPGTRLLVL.

J is TRBJ1-5 and V is TRBV29-1; TRBD1 agrees at 7 bases. In germline, CDR1 is SQVTM, CDR2 ANQGSEA. The CDR3 runs 15 residues. J lost 0 bases, V lost 8 bases, and 10 bases had no gene match. The CDR3: CSPKGQPYSNQPQHF. CDR3 nucleotide sequence: TGCAGCCCTAAGGGACAGCCCTATAGCAATCAGCCCCAGCATTTT.

V and J are TRBV7-2 and TRBJ2-1; 7 nucleotides line up with TRBD2. The V segment lost 4 bases and the J segment 9 bases; nucleotides outside the gene matches: 12. CDR1 is SGHTA and CDR2 is FQGNSA in the germline V gene. This CDR3 has 15 amino acids. The CDR3 DNA sequence: TGTGCCAGCAGCTCGTCCGGGACTACCGAGGGTGAGCAGTTCTTC. Translated, it gives CASSSSGTTEGEQFF.

The genes are TRBV4-1 and TRBJ1-2, with D perhaps TRBD1 (6 bases). The V gene lost 1 base and the J gene lost 4 bases, with 13 bases spanning the gap. Germline V gene data show CDR1 as MGHRA and CDR2 as YSYEKL. The CDR3 is 15 residues long. The CDR3 spells CASSQGETGVYGYTF. Written as DNA, the CDR3 is TGCGCCAGCAGCCAAGGCGAGACAGGAGTCTATGGCTACACCTTC.

This clone was counted a single time. The chain couples TRBV24-1 to TRBJ2-2, with TRBD2 as a possible D gene (5 bases). This CDR3 is built from 17 residues. Trimming cost V 3 bases and J 1 base, with 14 bases left between them. The germline gives CDR1 KGHDR, CDR2 SFDVKD. In nucleotides, the CDR3 is TGTGCCACCAGTGATCCTACGGGGTGGGGGAACACCGGGGAGCTGTTTTTT. Encoded protein: CATSDPTGWGNTGELFF.

The CDR3 protein is CASSPDGGSGNTIYF. CDR3 coding DNA: TGTGCCAGCAGTCCGGACGGTGGCTCTGGAAACACCATATATTTT. The V gene is TRBV6-5, the J gene TRBJ1-3; D not resolved. The V and J ends lost 5 bases and 0 bases respectively, with 11 bases between them. In germline, CDR1 is MNHEY, CDR2 SVGAGI. This CDR3 region has 15 residues.

In the case of this clone: Distinct nucleotide sequences in the sample also encode this CDR3. This chain links TRBV5-1 with TRBJ1-1, with D hard to call. Trimming cost V 3 bases and J 1 base, with 7 bases left between them. CDR1 is SGHRS, CDR2 YFSETQ, per germline. The CDR3 consists of 13 residues. CDR3 bases: TGCGCCAGCAGCTCCGGACGGAACACTGAAGCTTTCTTT. This encodes CASSSGRNTEAFF. Variable domain in full (rest from reference TRBV5-1 and TRBJ1-1): KAGVTQTPRYLIKTRGQQVTLSCSPISGHRSVSWYQQTPGQGLQFLFEYFSETQRNKGNFPGRFSGRQFSNSRSEMNVSTLELGDSALYLCASSSGRNTEAFFGQGTRLTVV.

The chain employs TRBV5-1 and TRBJ2-5; possibly TRBD2 for D (6 bases). Trimming took off 3 bases at V and 0 bases at J, with 12 bases between the two ends. The CDR3 covers 15 residues. From germline, CDR1 is SGHRS and CDR2 YFSETQ. The CDR3 reads CASSSGGGYQETQYF. CDR3 nucleotides: TGCGCCAGCAGCTCCGGTGGAGGGTACCAAGAGACCCAGTACTTC.

Written as DNA, the CDR3 is TGTGCCAGCAGGGAGTACAGCTATGGCTACACCTTC. Translating it yields CASREYSYGYTF. This chain joins TRBV6-5 and TRBJ1-2; D not resolved. The CDR3 runs 12 residues. Deletions cut 6 bases from V and 4 bases from J, with 9 bases between. Germline-derived CDR1 and CDR2 are MNHEY and SVGAGI.

The V and J genes are TRBV9 and TRBJ2-3; 8 bases match TRBD2. Unmatched junction bases numbered 3, after V lost 0 bases and J lost 0 bases. The CDR3 contains 16 residues. Germline CDR1 and CDR2: SGDLS and YYNGEE. The CDR3 region has the DNA TGTGCCAGCAGCGTAGGGACTAGCACCAGCACAGATACGCAGTATTTT. It is translated as CASSVGTSTSTDTQYF.

The rearrangement uses TRBV10-1 and TRBJ2-2, with D perhaps matching TRBD2 (6 bases). The ends were cut back, 7 bases at V and 1 base at J, with 13 bases in the middle. The germline V gene encodes CDR1 WNHNN and CDR2 SYGVQD (reference sequence). The CDR3 has 15 amino acids. The CDR3 nucleotides read TGCGCCAGCAATTTAGGAGGGAAGAACACCGGGGAGCTGTTTTTT. It specifies CASNLGGKNTGELFF.

The rearrangement links TRBV23-1 to TRBJ1-1; a weak D match, TRBD1 (5 bases). TRBV23-1 is annotated as an ORF whose role is uncertain. V lost 2 bases, J lost 6 bases, and 16 bases lay in between. The CDR3 length is 15 residues. CDR3 sequence reads: CASSQPRTSNSEAFF. The CDR3 nucleotides read TGCGCCAGCAGTCAACCACGGACATCAAACTCTGAAGCTTTCTTT.

The chain carries TRBV7-9 and TRBJ1-5; D perhaps matches TRBD1 (5 bases). V was clipped by 4 bases and J by 4 bases, with 8 bases between them. Germline V gene data show CDR1 as SEHNR and CDR2 as FQNEAQ (reference sequence). The CDR3 consists of 13 residues. The chain's CDR3 is CASSSPGNQPQHF. The CDR3 region has the DNA TGTGCCAGCAGCTCTCCAGGGAATCAGCCCCAGCATTTT.

The chain is built from TRBV19 and TRBJ2-7; 8 bases agree with TRBD1. With V trimmed by 5 bases and J by 9 bases, 6 bases remained unmatched. CDR3 length: 12 amino acids. The germline gives CDR1 LNHDA, CDR2 SQIVND (reference sequence). The CDR3 DNA sequence: TGTGCCAGTAGTGAGACAGGGGTTCTGCAGTACTTC. Protein: CASSETGVLQYF. The entire variable domain, with the rest obtained from reference TRBV19 and TRBJ2-7, is as follows: DGGITQSPKYLFRKEGQNVTLSCEQNLNHDAMYWYRQDPGQGLRLIYYSQIVNDFQKGDIAEGYSVSREKKESFPLTVTSAQKNPTAFYLCASSETGVLQYFGPGTRLTVT.

The chain carries TRBV30 and TRBJ1-1, with D uncertain. CDR1 GTSNPN and CDR2 SVGIG come from the germline V gene (reference sequence). The CDR3 extends over 15 amino acids. V was pared by 0 bases and J by 5 bases, with 16 bases between. CDR3 loop: CAWSVDRPWGTEAFF. The CDR3 DNA reads TGTGCCTGGAGTGTAGATAGGCCCTGGGGAACTGAAGCTTTCTTT.

The gene calls are TRBV5-1 and TRBJ2-2; 7 nucleotides align to TRBD2. The germline gives CDR1 SGHRS, CDR2 YFSETQ. V dropped 5 bases and J dropped 5; count of bases not matched to a gene: 6. The CDR3 has 14 amino acids. The CDR3 protein is CASRGLAVTGELFF. CDR3 DNA sequence: TGCGCCAGCAGAGGGCTAGCGGTTACCGGGGAGCTGTTTTTT.